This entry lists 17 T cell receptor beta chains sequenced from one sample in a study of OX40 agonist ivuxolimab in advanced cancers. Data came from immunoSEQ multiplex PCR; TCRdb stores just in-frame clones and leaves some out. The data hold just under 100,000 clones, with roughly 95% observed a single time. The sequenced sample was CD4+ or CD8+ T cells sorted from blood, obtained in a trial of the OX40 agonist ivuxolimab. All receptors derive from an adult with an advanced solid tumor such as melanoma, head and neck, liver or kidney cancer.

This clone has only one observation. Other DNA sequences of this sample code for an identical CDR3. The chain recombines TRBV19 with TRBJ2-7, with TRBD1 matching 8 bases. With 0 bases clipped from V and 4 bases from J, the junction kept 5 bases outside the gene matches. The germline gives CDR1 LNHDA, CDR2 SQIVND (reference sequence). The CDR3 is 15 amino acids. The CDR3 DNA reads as TGTGCCAGTAGTATAGATGGACAGGGAGGATACGAGCAGTACTTC. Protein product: CASSIDGQGGYEQYF.

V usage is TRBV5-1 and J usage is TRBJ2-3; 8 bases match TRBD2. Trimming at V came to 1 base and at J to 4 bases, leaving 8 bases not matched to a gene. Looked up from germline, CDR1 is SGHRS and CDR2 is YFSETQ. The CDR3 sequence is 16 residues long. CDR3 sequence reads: CASSLSQAGAADTQYF. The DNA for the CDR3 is TGCGCCAGCAGCTTGTCCCAAGCGGGAGCCGCAGATACGCAGTATTTT.

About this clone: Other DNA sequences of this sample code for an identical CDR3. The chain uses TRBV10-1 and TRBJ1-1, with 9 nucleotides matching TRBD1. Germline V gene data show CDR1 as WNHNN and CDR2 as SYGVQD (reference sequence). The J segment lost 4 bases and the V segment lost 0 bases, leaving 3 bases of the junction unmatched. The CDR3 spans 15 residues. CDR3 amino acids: CASSESTGGSTEAFF. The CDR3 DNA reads TGCGCCAGCAGTGAGTCGACAGGGGGATCCACTGAAGCTTTCTTT.

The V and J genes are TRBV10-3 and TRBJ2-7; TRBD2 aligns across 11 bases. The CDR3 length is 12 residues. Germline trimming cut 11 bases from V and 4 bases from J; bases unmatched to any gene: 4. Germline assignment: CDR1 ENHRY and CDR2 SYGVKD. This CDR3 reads CAFGTSGYEQYF. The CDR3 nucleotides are TGTGCCTTCGGGACTAGCGGATACGAGCAGTACTTC.

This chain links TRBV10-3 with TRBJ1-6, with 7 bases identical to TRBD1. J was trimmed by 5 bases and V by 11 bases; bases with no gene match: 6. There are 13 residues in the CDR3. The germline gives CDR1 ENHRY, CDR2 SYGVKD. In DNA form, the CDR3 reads TGTGCCGCTGCCGGGACAGATAATTCACCCCTCCACTTT. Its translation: CAAAGTDNSPLHF.

CDR3 residues: CASSFGTTNEKLFF. As DNA, the CDR3 is TGTGCCAGCAGTTTTGGGACGACTAATGAAAAACTGTTTTTT. The V and J genes are TRBV27 and TRBJ1-4; D perhaps matches TRBD1 (5 bases). Trimming left V 3 bases short and J 2 bases short, with 7 bases between. There are 14 residues in the CDR3. Germline-derived CDR1 and CDR2 are MNHEY and SMNVEV (reference sequence).

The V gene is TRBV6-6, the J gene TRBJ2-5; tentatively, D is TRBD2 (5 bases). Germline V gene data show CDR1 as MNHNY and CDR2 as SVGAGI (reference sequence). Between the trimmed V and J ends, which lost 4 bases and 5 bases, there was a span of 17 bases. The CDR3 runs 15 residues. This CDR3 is CASSWSSGMRETQYF. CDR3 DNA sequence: TGTGCCAGCAGTTGGTCTTCGGGGATGCGGGAGACCCAGTACTTC.

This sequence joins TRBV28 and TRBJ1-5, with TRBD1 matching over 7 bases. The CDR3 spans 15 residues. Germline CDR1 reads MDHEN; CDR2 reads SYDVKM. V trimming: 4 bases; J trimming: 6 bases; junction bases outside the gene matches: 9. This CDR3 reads CASSSVDRAFQPQHF. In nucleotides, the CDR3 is TGTGCCAGCAGTTCGGTCGACAGGGCTTTTCAGCCCCAGCATTTT.

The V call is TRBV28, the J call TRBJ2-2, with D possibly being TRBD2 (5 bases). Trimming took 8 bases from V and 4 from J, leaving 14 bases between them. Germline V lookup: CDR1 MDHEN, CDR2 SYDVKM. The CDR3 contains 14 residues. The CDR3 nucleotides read TGTGCCAGCCGGAGGCCAGGACTCACCGGGGAGCTGTTTTTT. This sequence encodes CASRRPGLTGELFF.

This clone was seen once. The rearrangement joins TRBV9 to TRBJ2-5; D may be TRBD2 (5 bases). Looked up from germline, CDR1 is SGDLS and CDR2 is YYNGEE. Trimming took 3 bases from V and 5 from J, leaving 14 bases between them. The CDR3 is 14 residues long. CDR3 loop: CASSGRGSRETQYF. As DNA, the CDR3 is TGTGCCAGCAGCGGAAGAGGGTCGAGGGAGACCCAGTACTTC.

CDR3 sequence (DNA): TGTGCCAGCAGTTACTCCGGGAGTGGCCCCTACGAGCAGTACTTC. Translation: CASSYSGSGPYEQYF. This chain links TRBV6-5 with TRBJ2-7; tentatively, D is TRBD2 (6 bases). The germline V gene has CDR1 MNHEY and CDR2 SVGAGI. Trimming removed 0 bases at V and 2 bases at J, with 11 bases between. The CDR3 has 15 residues.

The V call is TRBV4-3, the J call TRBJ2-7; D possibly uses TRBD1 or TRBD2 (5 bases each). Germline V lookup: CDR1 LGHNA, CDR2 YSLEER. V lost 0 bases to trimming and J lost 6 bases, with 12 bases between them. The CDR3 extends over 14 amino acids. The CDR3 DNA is TGCGCCAGCAGCCAAGATGTGGGGGTCTCCGAGCAGTACTTC. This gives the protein CASSQDVGVSEQYF.

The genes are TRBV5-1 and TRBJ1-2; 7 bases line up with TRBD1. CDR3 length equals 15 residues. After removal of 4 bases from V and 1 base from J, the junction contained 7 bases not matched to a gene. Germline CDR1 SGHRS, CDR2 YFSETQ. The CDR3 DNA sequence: TGCGCCAGCAGCAACTACAGGGGCGATAACTATGGCTACACCTTC. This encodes CASSNYRGDNYGYTF. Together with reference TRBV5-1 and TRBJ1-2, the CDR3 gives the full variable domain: KAGVTQTPRYLIKTRGQQVTLSCSPISGHRSVSWYQQTPGQGLQFLFEYFSETQRNKGNFPGRFSGRQFSNSRSEMNVSTLELGDSALYLCASSNYRGDNYGYTFGSGTRLTVV.

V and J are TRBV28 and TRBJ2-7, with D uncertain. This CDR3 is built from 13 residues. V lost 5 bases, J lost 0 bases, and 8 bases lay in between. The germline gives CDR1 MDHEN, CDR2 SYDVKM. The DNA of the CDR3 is TGTGCCAGCAGTAACCGGCCCTCCTACGAGCAGTACTTC. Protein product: CASSNRPSYEQYF. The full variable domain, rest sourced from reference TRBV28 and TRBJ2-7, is DVKVTQSSRYLVKRTGEKVFLECVQDMDHENMFWYRQDPGLGLRLIYFSYDVKMKEKGDIPEGYSVSREKKERFSLILESASTNQTSMYLCASSNRPSYEQYFGPGTRLTVT.

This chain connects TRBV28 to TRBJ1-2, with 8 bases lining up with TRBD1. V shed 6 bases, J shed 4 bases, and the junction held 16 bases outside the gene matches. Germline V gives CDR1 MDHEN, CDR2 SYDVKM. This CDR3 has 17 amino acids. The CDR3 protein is CASREGSTGGISYGYTF. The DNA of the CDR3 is TGTGCCAGCAGGGAGGGGTCTACAGGGGGAATAAGCTATGGCTACACCTTC.

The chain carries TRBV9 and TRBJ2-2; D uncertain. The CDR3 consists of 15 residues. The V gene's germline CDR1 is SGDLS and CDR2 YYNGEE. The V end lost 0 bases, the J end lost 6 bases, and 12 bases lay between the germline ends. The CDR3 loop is CASSVDWVIAGELFF. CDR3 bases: TGTGCCAGCAGCGTAGATTGGGTTATTGCCGGGGAGCTGTTTTTT. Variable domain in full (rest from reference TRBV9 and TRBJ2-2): DSGVTQTPKHLITATGQRVTLRCSPRSGDLSVYWYQQSLDQGLQFLIQYYNGEERAKGNILERFSAQQFPDLHSELNLSSLELGDSALYFCASSVDWVIAGELFFGEGSRLTVL.

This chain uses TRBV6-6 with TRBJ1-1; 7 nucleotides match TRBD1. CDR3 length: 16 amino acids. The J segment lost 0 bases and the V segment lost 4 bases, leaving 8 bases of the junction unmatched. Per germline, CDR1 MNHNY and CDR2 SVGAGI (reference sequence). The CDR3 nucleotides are TGTGCCAGCAGTTCCCCGGGACAGACCATGAACACTGAAGCTTTCTTT. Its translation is CASSSPGQTMNTEAFF.